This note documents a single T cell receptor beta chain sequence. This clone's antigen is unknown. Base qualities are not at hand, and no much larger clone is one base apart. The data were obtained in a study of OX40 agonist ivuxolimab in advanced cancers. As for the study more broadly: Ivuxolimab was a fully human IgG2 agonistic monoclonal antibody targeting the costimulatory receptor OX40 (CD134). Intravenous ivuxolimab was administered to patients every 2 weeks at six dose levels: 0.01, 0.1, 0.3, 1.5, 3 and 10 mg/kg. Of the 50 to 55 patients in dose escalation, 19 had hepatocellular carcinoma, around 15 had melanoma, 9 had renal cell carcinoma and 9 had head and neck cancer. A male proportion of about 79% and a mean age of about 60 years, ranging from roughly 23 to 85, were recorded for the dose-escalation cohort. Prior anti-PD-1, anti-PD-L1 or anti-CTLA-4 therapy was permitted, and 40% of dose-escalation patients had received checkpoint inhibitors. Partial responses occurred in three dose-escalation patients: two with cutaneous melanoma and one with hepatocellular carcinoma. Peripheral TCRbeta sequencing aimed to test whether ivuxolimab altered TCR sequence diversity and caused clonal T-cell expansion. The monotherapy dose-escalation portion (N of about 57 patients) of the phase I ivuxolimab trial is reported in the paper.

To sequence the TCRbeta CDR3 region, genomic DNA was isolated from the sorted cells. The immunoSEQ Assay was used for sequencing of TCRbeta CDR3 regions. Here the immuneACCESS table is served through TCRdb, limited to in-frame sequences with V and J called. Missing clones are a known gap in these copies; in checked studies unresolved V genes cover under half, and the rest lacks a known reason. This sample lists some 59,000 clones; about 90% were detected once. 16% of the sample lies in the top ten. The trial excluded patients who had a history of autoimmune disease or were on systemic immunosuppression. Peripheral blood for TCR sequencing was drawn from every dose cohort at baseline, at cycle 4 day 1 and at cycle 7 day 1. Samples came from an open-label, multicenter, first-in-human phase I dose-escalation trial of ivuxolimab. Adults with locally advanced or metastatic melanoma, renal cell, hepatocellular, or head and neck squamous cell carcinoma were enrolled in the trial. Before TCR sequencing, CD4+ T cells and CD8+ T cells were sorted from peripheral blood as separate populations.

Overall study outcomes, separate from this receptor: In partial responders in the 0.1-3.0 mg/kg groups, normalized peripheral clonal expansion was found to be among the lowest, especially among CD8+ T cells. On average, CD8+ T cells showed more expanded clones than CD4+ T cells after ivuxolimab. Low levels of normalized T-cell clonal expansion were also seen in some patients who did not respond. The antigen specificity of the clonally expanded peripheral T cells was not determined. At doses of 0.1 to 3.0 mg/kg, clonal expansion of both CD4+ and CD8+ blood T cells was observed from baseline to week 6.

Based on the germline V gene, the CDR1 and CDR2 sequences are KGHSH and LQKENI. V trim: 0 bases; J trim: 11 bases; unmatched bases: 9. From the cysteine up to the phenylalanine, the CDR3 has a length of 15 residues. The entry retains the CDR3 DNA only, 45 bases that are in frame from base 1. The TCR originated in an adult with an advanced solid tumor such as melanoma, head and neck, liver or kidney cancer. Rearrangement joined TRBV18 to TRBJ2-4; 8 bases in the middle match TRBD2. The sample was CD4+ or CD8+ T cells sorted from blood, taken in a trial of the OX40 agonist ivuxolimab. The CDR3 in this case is CASSPPGTSGFLQYF. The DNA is TGTGCCAGCTCACCACCGGGCACTAGCGGTTTCCTTCAGTACTTC.